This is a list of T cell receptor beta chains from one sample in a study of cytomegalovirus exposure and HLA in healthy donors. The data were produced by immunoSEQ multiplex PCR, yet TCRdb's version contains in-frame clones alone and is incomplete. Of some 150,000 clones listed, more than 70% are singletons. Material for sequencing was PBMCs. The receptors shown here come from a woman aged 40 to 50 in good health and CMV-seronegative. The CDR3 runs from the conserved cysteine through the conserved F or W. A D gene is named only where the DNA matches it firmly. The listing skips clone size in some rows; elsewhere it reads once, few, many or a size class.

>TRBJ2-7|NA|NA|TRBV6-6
CAGGWGYEQYF
TGTGCCGGAGGCTGGGGCTACGAGCAGTACTTC
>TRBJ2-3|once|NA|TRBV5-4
CASSLGGRYGTDTQYF
TGTGCCAGCAGCTTGGGGGGGCGGTACGGCACAGATACGCAGTATTTT
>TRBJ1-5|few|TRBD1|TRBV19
CASSSGTVNYQPQHF
TGTGCCAGTAGTTCCGGGACAGTCAATTATCAGCCCCAGCATTTT
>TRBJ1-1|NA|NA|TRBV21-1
CATPNTGTAILNTEAFF
TGTGCCACCCCCAACACCGGGACAGCAATTTTGAACACTGAAGCTTTCTTT
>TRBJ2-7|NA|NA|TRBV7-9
CASSLEDTTYEQYF
TGTGCCAGCAGCTTAGAGGACACCACCTACGAGCAGTACTTC
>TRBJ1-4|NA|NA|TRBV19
CASSTSAGFPREKLFF
TGTGCCAGTAGTACAAGCGCAGGGTTCCCTAGGGAAAAACTGTTTTTT
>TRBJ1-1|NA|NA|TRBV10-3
CAISDGVQGIWDTEAFF
TGTGCCATCAGTGACGGCGTGCAGGGCATATGGGACACTGAAGCTTTCTTT
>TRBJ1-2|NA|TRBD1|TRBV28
CASRPPGGPSQYGYTF
TGTGCCAGTAGACCCCCAGGGGGCCCGTCACAGTATGGCTACACCTTC
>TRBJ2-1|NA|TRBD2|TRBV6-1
CASSGLADRSYNEQFF
TGTGCCAGCAGTGGACTAGCGGACCGCTCCTACAATGAGCAGTTCTTC
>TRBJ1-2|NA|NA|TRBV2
CASSEQVYGYTF
TGTGCCAGCAGTGAGCAGGTCTATGGCTACACCTTC
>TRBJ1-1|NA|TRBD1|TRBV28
CASSPGGGQGRSSGAFF
TGTGCCAGCAGCCCCGGAGGAGGACAGGGGAGGTCTTCGGGGGCTTTCTTT
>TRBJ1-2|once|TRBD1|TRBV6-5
CASSPTGDYGYTF
TGTGCCAGCAGTCCGACAGGGGACTATGGCTACACCTTC
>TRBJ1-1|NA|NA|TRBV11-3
CASSLQGNTEAFF
TGTGCCAGCAGCTTACAGGGGAACACTGAAGCTTTCTTT
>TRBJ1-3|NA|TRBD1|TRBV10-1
CASSGRTGAGNTIYF
TGCGCCAGCAGTGGACGGACAGGGGCTGGAAACACCATATATTTT
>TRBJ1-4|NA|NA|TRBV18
CASSPGTRDEKLFF
TGTGCCAGCTCACCAGGTACCCGGGATGAAAAACTGTTTTTT
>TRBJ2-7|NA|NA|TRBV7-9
CASSPRYLEVSSYEQYF
TGTGCCAGCAGCCCAAGGTACCTCGAGGTGAGCTCCTACGAGCAGTACTTC